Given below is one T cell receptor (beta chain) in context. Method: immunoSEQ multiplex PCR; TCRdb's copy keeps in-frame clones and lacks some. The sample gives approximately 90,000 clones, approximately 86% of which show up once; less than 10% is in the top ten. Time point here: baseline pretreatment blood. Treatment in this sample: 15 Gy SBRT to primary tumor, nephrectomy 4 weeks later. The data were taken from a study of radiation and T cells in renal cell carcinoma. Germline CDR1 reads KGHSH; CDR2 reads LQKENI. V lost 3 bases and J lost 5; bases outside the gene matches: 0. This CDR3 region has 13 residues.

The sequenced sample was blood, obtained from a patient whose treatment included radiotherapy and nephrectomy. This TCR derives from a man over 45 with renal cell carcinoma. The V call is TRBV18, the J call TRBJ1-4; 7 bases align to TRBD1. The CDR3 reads CASSPDRNEKLFF. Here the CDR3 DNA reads TGTGCCAGCTCACCGGACAGGAATGAAAAACTGTTTTTT.